Sequencing of this T cell receptor (beta chain) was carried out in a study of OX40 agonist ivuxolimab in advanced cancers. Study background: Eligibility rules accepted prior anti-PD-1, anti-PD-L1 or anti-CTLA-4 therapy, and around 43% had some. Whole-study results and caveats: Expanded clones were, on average, more numerous in CD8+ T cells than in CD4+.

Generated by immunoSEQ multiplex PCR, the TCRdb table keeps only in-frame clones and is missing some. The sample gives fewer than 70,000 clones, around 87% of which show up once; 16% is in the top ten. A history of autoimmune disease or systemic immunosuppression excluded patients. A note on this clone: Its antigen remains unidentified.

This specimen was CD4+ or CD8+ T cells sorted from blood, taken in a trial of the OX40 agonist ivuxolimab. The sequence came from an adult with an advanced solid tumor such as melanoma, head and neck, liver or kidney cancer.

Here the CDR3 DNA reads TGTGCCAGCAGTTTTTCGATCGGGACTACAGCCTACGAGCAGTACTTC. As protein: CASSFSIGTTAYEQYF. The chain uses TRBV28 and TRBJ2-7, with 7 bases identical to TRBD2. This CDR3 region has 16 residues. The V and J ends lost 3 bases and 2 bases, in that order; junction bases with no gene match: 10. Germline CDR1 and CDR2: MDHEN and SYDVKM.